This T cell receptor (beta chain) was sequenced for a study of T cell responses to AZD1222 COVID-19 vaccine. General study results and limits: White British people made up most donors, females outnumbered males, and clonal diversity was possibly underestimated. No day 14 peak samples; only post-peak repertoires were characterized.

Concerning this clone: The antigen is unknown.

The repertoire was sequenced with immunoSEQ multiplex PCR; TCRdb's copy has only in-frame clones and lacks some. In the table there are 150,000 to 250,000 clones, 85% to 95% of which are singletons. Sample: peripheral blood, taken 28 days after the second AZD1222 dose. This clonotype was obtained from an adult who received the AZD1222 COVID-19 vaccine.

The CDR3 spells CASSLGIGFGNQPQHF. DNA for the CDR3: TGTGCCAGTAGTCTTGGGATCGGGTTCGGCAATCAGCCCCAGCATTTT. This chain links TRBV19 with TRBJ1-5; D not certain. Germline V gene sequence: CDR1 LNHDA, CDR2 SQIVND (reference sequence). This CDR3 region has 16 residues. Trimming took 5 bases from V and 2 from J, leaving 16 bases between them.